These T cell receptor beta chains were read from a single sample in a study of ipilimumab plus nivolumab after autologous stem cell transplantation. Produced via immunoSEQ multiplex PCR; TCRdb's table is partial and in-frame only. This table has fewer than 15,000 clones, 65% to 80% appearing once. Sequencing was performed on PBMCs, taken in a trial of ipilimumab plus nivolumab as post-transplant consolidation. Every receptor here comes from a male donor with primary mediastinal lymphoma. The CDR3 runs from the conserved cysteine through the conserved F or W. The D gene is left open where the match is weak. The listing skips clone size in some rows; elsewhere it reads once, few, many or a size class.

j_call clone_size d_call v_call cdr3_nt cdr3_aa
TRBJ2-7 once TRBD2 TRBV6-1 TGTGCCAGCAGTGAAGTTGGACTAGCGGCCTACGAGCAGTACTTC CASSEVGLAAYEQYF
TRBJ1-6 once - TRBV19 TGTGCCAGTAGCGTAGGGAAAACCAGGAACTATAATTCACCCCTCCACTTT CASSVGKTRNYNSPLHF
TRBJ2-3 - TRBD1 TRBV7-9 TGTGCCAGCAGCATGGGACAGGAACGGCGGCCGACAGATACGCAGTATTTT CASSMGQERRPTDTQYF
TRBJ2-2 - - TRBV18 TGTGCCAGCTCACCACGGTGGGGCGGTAGCACCGGGGAGCTGTTTTTT CASSPRWGGSTGELFF
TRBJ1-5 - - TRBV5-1 TGCGCCAGCAGCTTGGAGAGGTGGGATCAGCCCCAGCATTTT CASSLERWDQPQHF
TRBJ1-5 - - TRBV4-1 TGCGCCAGCAGCCAAGACGAGGTCCAGCCCCAGCATTTT CASSQDEVQPQHF
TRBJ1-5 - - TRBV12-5 TGTGCTAGTGGCAGTTGGAGGGTGGGTCAGCCCCAGCATTTT CASGSWRVGQPQHF
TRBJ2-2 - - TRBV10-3 TGTGCCATCAAGGAGGAGAACACCGGGGAGCTGTTTTTT CAIKEENTGELFF
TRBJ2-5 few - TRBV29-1 TGCAGCGTTGGGACCACGGGCCTGGGGGAGACCCAGTACTTC CSVGTTGLGETQYF
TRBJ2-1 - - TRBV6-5 TGTGCCAGCAGTTACTCGGGGACGAGCTCCTACAATGAGCAGTTCTTC CASSYSGTSSYNEQFF
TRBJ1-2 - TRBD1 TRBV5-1 TGCGCCAGCAGCTTGGAGGGACAGGGGGCTTCTGGCTACACCTTC CASSLEGQGASGYTF
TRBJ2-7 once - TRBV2 TGTGCCAGCAGGGAGCTCCGATCCCACGAGCAGTACTTC CASRELRSHEQYF
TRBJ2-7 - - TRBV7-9 TGTGCCAGCAGCTTAACAGGGAACGAGCAGTACTTC CASSLTGNEQYF
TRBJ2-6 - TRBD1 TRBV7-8 TGTGCCAGCAGGCCTGGACAGGGAGGAACGCTATCTGGGGCCAACGTCCTGACTTTC CASRPGQGGTLSGANVLTF
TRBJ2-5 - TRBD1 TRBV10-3 TGTGCCATCAGCCTAGACAGGGGAGGAATGGGAGAGACCCAGTACTTC CAISLDRGGMGETQYF
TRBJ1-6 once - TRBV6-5 TGTGCCAGTGCACTTCCGGGAGATAATTCACCCCTCCACTTT CASALPGDNSPLHF
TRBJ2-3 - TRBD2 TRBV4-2 TGTGCCAGCAGCCAGACTAGCGGGGGGGCCACAGATACGCAGTATTTT CASSQTSGGATDTQYF
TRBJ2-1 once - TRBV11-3 TGTGCCAGCAGCTTAGCGGTCGGGGTACCCGTGGGGGAGCAGTTCTTC CASSLAVGVPVGEQFF
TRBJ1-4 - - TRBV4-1 TGCGCCAGCAGCCAAGGTCCGACGGTCCCGGGTGAAAAACTGTTTTTT CASSQGPTVPGEKLFF
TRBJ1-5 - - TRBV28 TGTGCCAGCACCCTAAACCCCGGGCCCCAGCATTTT CASTLNPGPQHF
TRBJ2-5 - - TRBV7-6 TGTGCCAGCAGCCTAGACGGGGTGGCCCAGTACTTC CASSLDGVAQYF
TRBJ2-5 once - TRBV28 TGTGCCAGCAGTTTAGGAAATAGAAAGACCCAGTACTTC CASSLGNRKTQYF
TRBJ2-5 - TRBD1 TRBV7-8 TGTGCCAGCAGCTTTGGACAGGGGGAGACCCAGTACTTC CASSFGQGETQYF
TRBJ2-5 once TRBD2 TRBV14 TGTGCCAGCAGCCATCAACTGGCGGGGGTAGAGACCCAGTACTTC CASSHQLAGVETQYF
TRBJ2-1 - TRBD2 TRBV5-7 TGTGCCAGCAGCCTTCGGAGCGGGGGCTACAATGAGCAGTTCTTC CASSLRSGGYNEQFF
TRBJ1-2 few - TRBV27 TGTGCCAGCGTCCCCCGGGGCTCGAGTGGTGGCTACACCTTC CASVPRGSSGGYTF
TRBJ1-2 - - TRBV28 TGTGCCATCCTGGGGCGTAACTATGGCTACACCTTC CAILGRNYGYTF
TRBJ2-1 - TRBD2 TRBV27 TGTGCCAGCAGCTATCTAGCGGGTGAGCAGTTCTTC CASSYLAGEQFF